This entry lists 24 T cell receptor beta chains sequenced from one sample in a study of blood T cells in healthy people across ages (dated by TCRdb to the mid-2010s). The library was generated by 5' RACE. Sequencing took place on an Illumina HiSeq 2500. The second PCR ran for about 6 to 12 cycles and used a J-beta primer mix along with a sample-barcoded 5' primer. TCRdb ran its own pipeline on the public reads, namely fastp trimming at Q25 and MiXCR clone calling, and kept in-frame beta chains. Every CDR3 protein is listed once, alongside the most common genes and DNA of its rows. The sample includes roughly 800,000 distinct CDR3 sequences, with roughly 25% observed a single time. The ten largest clones take up about 2.9% of the sample. This sample also appeared in a second study, on T cells of mothers and their children.

Sequencing was performed on blood. All receptors derive from a boy between 10 and 17 years old in good health.

V usage is TRBV20-1 and J usage is TRBJ2-5; D is ambiguous. The CDR3 totals 11 residues. Per germline, CDR1 DFQATT and CDR2 SNEGSKA (reference sequence). Trimming stripped 4 bases from V and 1 base from J, with 4 bases between. CDR3 residues: CSANGQETQYF. The CDR3 coding sequence is TGCAGTGCTAACGGCCAAGAGACCCAGTACTTC.

The chain employs TRBV7-2 and TRBJ2-3, with D possibly TRBD2 on 6 matching bases. The V gene's germline CDR1 is SGHTA and CDR2 FQGNSA. This CDR3 has 17 residues. Trimming stripped 3 bases from V and 1 base from J, with 17 bases between. For the CDR3, the DNA is TGTGCCAGCAGCTTCGCGGGCCCACCGGGGGGCACAGATACGCAGTATTTT. It yields the protein CASSFAGPPGGTDTQYF. The whole variable domain, remainder taken from reference TRBV7-2 and TRBJ2-3, is GAGVSQSPSNKVTEKGKDVELRCDPISGHTALYWYRQSLGQGLEFLIYFQGNSAPDKSGLPSDRFSAERTGGSVSTLTIQRTQQEDSAVYLCASSFAGPPGGTDTQYFGPGTRLTVL.

The V and J genes are TRBV7-2 and TRBJ2-6; no reliable D call. Germline CDR1 is SGHTA and CDR2 is FQGNSA. The CDR3 loop spans 15 amino acids. Trimming took off 0 bases at V and 1 base at J, with 4 bases between the two ends. CDR3 loop: CASSLARSGANVLTF. The CDR3 nucleotides read TGTGCCAGCAGCTTAGCCAGATCTGGGGCCAACGTCCTGACTTTC.

This clonotype was picked up a small number of times. The rearrangement uses TRBV11-1 and TRBJ2-1; D perhaps matches TRBD2 (5 bases). Germline lookup yields CDR1 SGHAT and CDR2 FQDESV (reference sequence). V was clipped by 2 bases and J by 2 bases, with 34 bases between them. The length of the CDR3 is 23 residues. CDR3 amino acids: CASSLKLGASPTTVRKAYNEQFF. The CDR3 DNA is TGTGCCAGCAGCTTAAAGCTGGGAGCGAGCCCGACCACGGTGAGGAAGGCCTACAATGAGCAGTTCTTC.

This clonotype was counted a few times. The rearrangement links TRBV15 to TRBJ2-7, with 7 bases lining up with TRBD1. The V gene end was trimmed by 5 bases and the J gene end by 2 bases; junction bases not matched to a gene: 9. Germline assignment: CDR1 LNHNV and CDR2 YYDKDF (reference sequence). The CDR3 covers 15 residues. The CDR3 DNA follows: TGTGCCACCAGCTCGCGAACGACAGGGACCTACGAGCAGTACTTC. It translates to CATSSRTTGTYEQYF.

V is TRBV30 and J is TRBJ1-4; D uncertain. CDR1 is GTSNPN, CDR2 SVGIG, per germline (reference sequence). The V and J ends lost 0 bases and 8 bases respectively, with 7 bases between them. The CDR3 runs to 12 residues. CDR3 DNA sequence: TGTGCCTGGAGTGTACAAGGCGAAAAACTGTTTTTT. It yields the protein CAWSVQGEKLFF.

The chain employs TRBV27 and TRBJ2-4, with 14 bases matching TRBD2. CDR3 length: 15 residues. Germline V gives CDR1 MNHEY, CDR2 SMNVEV (reference sequence). V lost 4 bases to trimming and J lost 9 bases; unmatched junction nucleotides: 5. CDR3 sequence: CASSSGLAGDLIQYF. CDR3 in DNA: TGTGCCAGCAGTTCGGGACTAGCGGGAGATCTCATTCAGTACTTC.

The chain combines TRBV6-1 with TRBJ2-4; D not resolved. The CDR3 totals 15 residues. Trimming removed 4 bases at V and 6 bases at J, with 16 bases between. Germline V lookup: CDR1 MNHNS, CDR2 SASEGT. Here the CDR3 reads CASSGQGLAVNIQYF. CDR3 DNA: TGTGCCAGCAGTGGGCAAGGGCTCGCCGTAAACATTCAGTACTTC.

This clonotype occurred a few times. This chain uses TRBV28 with TRBJ2-5; D possibly uses TRBD1 or TRBD2 (5 bases each). CDR3 length equals 13 residues. Trimming took 7 bases from V and 5 from J, leaving 14 bases between them. CDR1 MDHEN and CDR2 SYDVKM come from the germline V gene. This CDR3 reads CASTGTTSETQYF. In DNA, the CDR3 is TGTGCCAGCACCGGGACCACCTCGGAGACCCAGTACTTC.

Concerning this clonotype: An end of the junction does not agree with germline; a read error may underlie this. The chain uses TRBV11-2 and TRBJ2-4; weak D call: TRBD1 (5 bases). CDR1 and CDR2 from the germline V gene are SGHAT and FQNNGV. CDR3 length: 15 amino acids. This chain's CDR3 is CASSSQGSFKNIQYF. The CDR3 nucleotides read TGCGCCAGCAGCTCCCAGGGTAGTTTCAAAAACATTCAGTACTTC. The whole variable domain, filled in from reference TRBV11-2 and TRBJ2-4, reads EAGVAQSPRYKIIEKRQSVAFWCNPISGHATLYWYQQILGQGPKLLIQFQNNGVVDDSQLPKDRFSAERLKGVDSTLKIQPAKLEDSAVYLCASSSQGSFKNIQYFGAGTRLSVL.

This sequence joins TRBV27 and TRBJ1-5; D may be TRBD1 (6 bases). The CDR3 length is 15 residues. CDR1 and CDR2 (germline): MNHEY, SMNVEV (reference sequence). V was pared by 2 bases and J by 4 bases, with 12 bases between. The CDR3 DNA reads TGTGCCAGCAGTTTAGTGGGGGCGCGAAATCAGCCCCAGCATTTT. Encoded protein: CASSLVGARNQPQHF.

The chain links TRBV5-7 to TRBJ2-5; a weak D match, TRBD2 (5 bases). TRBV5-7 is assigned to the ORF class and has an uncertain function. The length of the CDR3 is 17 residues. The germline V and J ends were trimmed by 4 bases and 0 bases, with 19 bases remaining between them. The CDR3: CASSPRRGPSYQETQYF. The DNA of the CDR3 is TGTGCCAGCAGCCCCAGGCGCGGGCCATCGTACCAAGAGACCCAGTACTTC.

There are a few counts of this clonotype. CDR3 in amino acids: CASNKGGFLYGKLFF. In nucleotides, the CDR3 is TGTGCCAGCAACAAGGGGGGATTCCTATACGGGAAACTGTTTTTT. V is TRBV12-3 or TRBV12-4 and J is TRBJ1-4, with D possibly matching TRBD1 (6 bases). The CDR3 covers 15 residues. V gave up 7 bases and J gave up 11 bases, with 23 bases separating them.

This clonotype was seen a handful of times. The chain employs TRBV20-1 and TRBJ2-7; 10 bases match TRBD2. Germline CDR1 is DFQATT and CDR2 is SNEGSKA (reference sequence). CDR3 length: 16 amino acids. The V segment lost 0 bases and the J segment 3 bases; nucleotides outside the gene matches: 8. CDR3 DNA: TGCAGTGCTAGAGAGACAAGCGGGGGGGCCTACTACGAGCAGTACTTC. Protein sequence: CSARETSGGAYYEQYF.

The genes are TRBV20-1 and TRBJ2-5, with TRBD2 as a possible D gene (6 bases). CDR1 is DFQATT, CDR2 SNEGSKA, per germline (reference sequence). V lost 1 base, J lost 7 bases, and 13 bases lay in between. This CDR3 is built from 13 residues. This chain's CDR3 is CSARAGSSGTQYF. CDR3 sequence (DNA): TGCAGTGCTAGAGCCGGGAGTTCAGGGACCCAGTACTTC.

The sample holds a few counts of this clonotype. The J gene is TRBJ2-5, the V gene TRBV6-6; D uncertain. This CDR3 spans 15 amino acids. Looked up from germline, CDR1 is MNHNY and CDR2 is SVGAGI (reference sequence). Trimming left V 0 bases short and J 2 bases short, with 10 bases between. CDR3 in amino acids: CASSYSPTRQETQYF. CDR3 coding DNA: TGTGCCAGCAGTTACTCCCCGACACGTCAAGAGACCCAGTACTTC.

This clonotype came up a few times. The gene calls are TRBV4-1 and TRBJ2-5; a possible D gene is TRBD2 (5 bases). This CDR3 comprises 14 residues. V was clipped by 1 base and J by 5 bases, with 11 bases between them. CDR1 MGHRA and CDR2 YSYEKL come from the germline V gene. The CDR3 DNA is TGCGCCAGCAGCCAAGCTAAGGGAGATGAGACCCAGTACTTC. Its translation is CASSQAKGDETQYF.

The chain combines TRBV2 with TRBJ2-4; D call uncertain. The ends were cut back, 2 bases at V and 10 bases at J, with 21 bases in the middle. Germline lookup yields CDR1 SNHLY and CDR2 FYNNEI. The CDR3 totals 16 residues. CDR3 DNA: TGTGCCAGCAGTGAACGTACAGAATGGAAGAAATGGATTCAGTACTTC. Encoded protein: CASSERTEWKKWIQYF.

This clonotype was found a few times. The chain has TRBV7-9 and TRBJ2-1, with 12 nucleotides matching TRBD2. Germline V CDR1 and CDR2: SEHNR, FQNEAQ (reference sequence). The CDR3 has 19 amino acids. J gave up 8 bases and V 3 bases, and 17 bases lay outside the gene matches. The CDR3 DNA sequence: TGTGCCAGCAGCTTTACTAGCGGGGGGTCTACCCGGGGCGACGATGAGCAGTTCTTC. It encodes CASSFTSGGSTRGDDEQFF.

This clonotype was picked up a small number of times. V gene TRBV12-3 or TRBV12-4 combines with J gene TRBJ2-7; D remains ambiguous. V gave up 4 bases and J gave up 2 bases, with 9 bases separating them. The CDR3 covers 13 residues. The CDR3 DNA follows: TGTGCCAGCAGTTCCCCAGATACCTACGAGCAGTACTTC. Encoded protein: CASSSPDTYEQYF.

This clonotype was counted a few times. V usage is TRBV12-3 or TRBV12-4 and J usage is TRBJ1-6, with D perhaps TRBD1 (6 bases). The V end lost 0 bases, the J end lost 10 bases, and 13 bases lay between the germline ends. This CDR3 spans 15 amino acids. In DNA form, the CDR3 reads TGTGCCAGCAGTTTAGCGCCCGGAGGGGGATCACCCCTCCACTTT. Encoded protein: CASSLAPGGGSPLHF.

The chain recombines TRBV9 with TRBJ1-4, with D maybe TRBD1 (5 bases). CDR3 length equals 14 residues. Germline V gene sequence: CDR1 SGDLS, CDR2 YYNGEE. The ends were cut back, 4 bases at V and 2 bases at J, with 9 bases in the middle. In DNA, the CDR3 is TGTGCCAGCAGCCCAGGGAACACTAATGAAAAACTGTTTTTT. Translating gives CASSPGNTNEKLFF.

This chain uses TRBV20-1 with TRBJ2-5; D possibly uses TRBD1 or TRBD2 (5 bases each). Trimming took off 2 bases at V and 0 bases at J, with 19 bases between the two ends. Germline V gene lookup returns CDR1 DFQATT and CDR2 SNEGSKA (reference sequence). The CDR3 loop spans 17 amino acids. CDR3 in amino acids: CSARTRQFSLYQETQYF. CDR3 DNA: TGCAGTGCTAGAACTAGACAGTTTTCCTTATACCAAGAGACCCAGTACTTC.

This chain joins TRBV7-2 and TRBJ2-4; either TRBD1 or TRBD2 may supply D (5 bases each). V lost 1 base, J lost 6 bases, and 10 bases lay in between. This CDR3 has 14 residues. Germline V lookup: CDR1 SGHTA, CDR2 FQGNSA. As DNA, the CDR3 is TGTGCCAGCAGCTTAGGGGACGTGGGAAACATTCAGTACTTC. Translating it yields CASSLGDVGNIQYF.